Shown below are 23 T cell receptor beta chains from a single sample sequenced in a study of blood T cell repertoires in COVID-19. TCRdb keeps only in-frame clones here, not all; method: immunoSEQ multiplex PCR. The sample records approximately 350,000 clones, roughly 90% being singletons. Sequenced: peripheral blood. Every receptor here comes from a woman between 65 and 79 years old with COVID-19, enrolled during active disease.

This clone appeared a single time. This chain connects TRBV29-1 to TRBJ1-2, with 7 bases lining up with TRBD1. CDR3 length: 16 residues. With V trimmed by 0 bases and J by 4 bases, 11 bases remained unmatched. The germline V gene encodes CDR1 SQVTM and CDR2 ANQGSEA. Here the CDR3 DNA reads TGCAGCGTTGAAGACAAATTAACCGGGACAGTCTATGGCTACACCTTC. This encodes CSVEDKLTGTVYGYTF. Full variable domain (missing parts from reference TRBV29-1 and TRBJ1-2): SAVISQKPSRDICQRGTSLTIQCQVDSQVTMMFWYRQQPGQSLTLIATANQGSEATYESGFVIDKFPISRPNLTFSTLTVSNMSPEDSSIYLCSVEDKLTGTVYGYTFGSGTRLTVV.

The genes are TRBV28 and TRBJ1-1, with a weak D call TRBD1 (6 bases). The CDR3 extends over 12 amino acids. Looked up from germline, CDR1 is MDHEN and CDR2 is SYDVKM. V shed 2 bases and J shed 14 bases, with 15 bases lying between them. The CDR3 coding sequence is TGTGCCAGCAGTTTACTGGGGGCCCAAGGCTTCTTT. Translated, it gives CASSLLGAQGFF.

The chain couples TRBV28 to TRBJ1-2; D perhaps matches TRBD1 (5 bases). Germline assignment: CDR1 MDHEN and CDR2 SYDVKM. The CDR3 has 16 amino acids. Trimming took off 8 bases at V and 2 bases at J, with 21 bases between the two ends. The DNA for the CDR3 is TGTGCCAGCGTTGGAGGGCTGGCAGGGATAAACTATGGCTACACCTTC. Protein product: CASVGGLAGINYGYTF.

The CDR3 protein is CASSQGQVNEQFF. The CDR3 DNA reads as TGCGCCAGCAGCCAGGGACAGGTGAATGAGCAGTTCTTC. The chain has TRBV5-1 and TRBJ2-1; 8 bases align to TRBD1. The CDR3 spans 13 residues. Germline V gene sequence: CDR1 SGHRS, CDR2 YFSETQ. V lost 4 bases to trimming and J lost 7 bases; unmatched junction nucleotides: 4.

This chain joins TRBV25-1 and TRBJ2-2; D is undetermined. This CDR3 is 12 amino acids long. Trimming took off 6 bases at V and 6 bases at J, with 8 bases between the two ends. Germline V gene lookup returns CDR1 MGHDK and CDR2 SYGVNS. The CDR3 sequence: CASRLSAGELFF. CDR3 sequence (DNA): TGTGCCAGCAGACTGTCGGCCGGGGAGCTGTTTTTT.

As DNA, the CDR3 is TGTGCCAGCAGCTTAGCCGGACTGGCTCGCAACATTCAGTACTTC. This sequence encodes CASSLAGLARNIQYF. The chain uses TRBV7-2 and TRBJ2-4; TRBD2 might be the D (5 bases). CDR3 length: 15 amino acids. Per the germline V gene, CDR1 is SGHTA and CDR2 is FQGNSA. Trimming pared 0 bases from V and 7 bases from J, leaving 13 bases between.

The chain combines TRBV5-1 with TRBJ1-1, with D perhaps TRBD1 (5 bases). The CDR3 is 16 residues long. Trimming took 4 bases from V and 1 from J, leaving 17 bases between them. Looked up from germline, CDR1 is SGHRS and CDR2 is YFSETQ. CDR3 nucleotides: TGCGCCAGCAGCCCCAACCCCGGGACTCAGAACACTGAAGCTTTCTTT. Translation: CASSPNPGTQNTEAFF.

The count of this clone is one. This sequence joins TRBV27 and TRBJ2-2; D is unclear. This CDR3 has 13 amino acids. V was pared by 7 bases and J by 6 bases, with 12 bases between. The germline V gene encodes CDR1 MNHEY and CDR2 SMNVEV (reference sequence). The CDR3 DNA reads TGTGCCAGCACCCAATGGGCGTCCGGGGAGCTGTTTTTT. This encodes CASTQWASGELFF.

The chain has TRBV27 and TRBJ1-2; D ambiguous. Per the germline V gene, CDR1 is MNHEY and CDR2 is SMNVEV (reference sequence). CDR3 length equals 13 residues. Trimming cost V 4 bases and J 2 bases, with 8 bases left between them. The CDR3: CASSWAENYGYTF. CDR3 coding DNA: TGTGCCAGCAGTTGGGCAGAGAACTATGGCTACACCTTC.

This sequence joins TRBV10-3 and TRBJ1-2, with D perhaps TRBD1 (6 bases). The CDR3 covers 15 residues. The germline gives CDR1 ENHRY, CDR2 SYGVKD. Trimming stripped 3 bases from V and 3 bases from J, with 14 bases between. The CDR3 region has the DNA TGTGCCATCAGTGACCCCCTTTACAGGGACTATGGCTACACCTTC. Translating gives CAISDPLYRDYGYTF.

This clone appeared once. V usage is TRBV4-3 and J usage is TRBJ2-3, with TRBD1 matching over 7 bases. Per germline, CDR1 LGHNA and CDR2 YSLEER. This CDR3 spans 16 amino acids. V lost 0 bases and J lost 2; bases outside the gene matches: 5. CDR3 amino acids: CASSQEGQSLTDTQYF. CDR3 bases: TGCGCCAGCAGCCAAGAGGGACAGTCACTCACAGATACGCAGTATTTT.

The table lists this clone with a count of one. Possible read error: a much larger clone is one base away. The sample has other DNA sequences that encode this CDR3 too. This chain links TRBV10-2 with TRBJ1-5, with D possibly matching TRBD1 (5 bases). Trimming left V 3 bases short and J 4 bases short, with 7 bases between. Germline CDR1 is WSHSY and CDR2 is SAAADI. The CDR3 is made up of 13 amino acids. The CDR3 nucleotides read TGCGCCAGCAGTGACGGGGGGAATCAGCCCCAGCATTTT. Translation: CASSDGGNQPQHF.

The chain couples TRBV5-1 to TRBJ2-5; 8 bases match TRBD2. The CDR3 is 16 residues long. V shed 2 bases and J 5 bases; nucleotides not matched to a gene: 11. In germline, CDR1 is SGHRS, CDR2 YFSETQ. The CDR3 DNA follows: TGCGCCAGCAGCTTTTGGGCGGGGGGATCCGGGGAGACCCAGTACTTC. Its protein is CASSFWAGGSGETQYF.

The gene calls are TRBV23-1 and TRBJ1-6; the D gene is possibly TRBD1 (5 bases). TRBV23-1 carries the ORF label, with uncertain function. The CDR3 totals 16 residues. V was shortened by 7 bases and J by 7 bases, with 20 bases between the two germline ends. The CDR3 loop reads CASILAGGLTNSPLHF. CDR3 nucleotides: TGCGCCAGCATCCTGGCGGGGGGACTCACGAATTCACCCCTCCACTTT.

The J gene is TRBJ1-2, the V gene TRBV29-1; D unresolved. Trimming left V 2 bases short and J 7 bases short, with 14 bases between. Germline CDR1 is SQVTM and CDR2 is ANQGSEA. The CDR3 is made up of 13 amino acids. CDR3 sequence (DNA): TGCAGCGTTGAATTACTCCCCCGCGGTGGCTACACCTTC. It encodes CSVELLPRGGYTF. The variable domain in full, completed from reference TRBV29-1 and TRBJ1-2, reads SAVISQKPSRDICQRGTSLTIQCQVDSQVTMMFWYRQQPGQSLTLIATANQGSEATYESGFVIDKFPISRPNLTFSTLTVSNMSPEDSSIYLCSVELLPRGGYTFGSGTRLTVV.

The rearrangement joins TRBV13 to TRBJ1-5, with a weak D call TRBD1 (5 bases). CDR1 is PRHDT, CDR2 FYEKMQ, per germline (reference sequence). Deletions cut 2 bases from V and 7 bases from J, with 15 bases between. The CDR3 consists of 15 residues. CDR3 loop: CASSLSSIRGQPQHF. In nucleotides, the CDR3 is TGTGCCAGCAGCTTAAGTAGTATTAGGGGACAGCCCCAGCATTTT.

The chain carries TRBV11-2 and TRBJ2-3, with a weak D call TRBD2 (7 bases). Trimming removed 5 bases at V and 3 bases at J, with 18 bases between. The germline CDR1 and CDR2 sequences are SGHAT and FQNNGV. The CDR3 extends over 16 amino acids. CDR3 bases: TGTGCCAGCAGCCAATTGGGGGGGGCAGGGACAGATACGCAGTATTTT. It codes for CASSQLGGAGTDTQYF.

This chain links TRBV5-4 with TRBJ2-7, with D perhaps TRBD2 (6 bases). V was pared by 4 bases and J by 3 bases, with 17 bases between. CDR1 is SGHNT and CDR2 is YYREEE in the germline V gene (reference sequence). The CDR3 totals 15 residues. The CDR3 coding sequence is TGTGCCAGCAGCACACCCGGGACTGCTGACTACGAGCAGTACTTC. It codes for CASSTPGTADYEQYF.

This chain uses TRBV24-1 with TRBJ2-1; 14 nucleotides match TRBD2. In germline, CDR1 is KGHDR, CDR2 SFDVKD. J gave up 5 bases and V 8 bases, and 7 bases lay outside the gene matches. CDR3 length: 16 amino acids. CDR3 DNA sequence: TGTGCCACCAAAGGGACTAGCGGGGGCCACAACAATGAGCAGTTCTTC. The encoded protein is CATKGTSGGHNNEQFF.

For the CDR3, the DNA is TGTGCCACCAGTGACCCGACTCTCAATCAGCCCCAGCATTTT. Protein sequence: CATSDPTLNQPQHF. This sequence joins TRBV24-1 and TRBJ1-5, with D unclear. The length of the CDR3 is 14 residues. Per the germline V gene, CDR1 is KGHDR and CDR2 is SFDVKD. With 4 bases removed from V and 3 bases from J, the gap between germline ends came to 9 bases.

This sequence joins TRBV2 and TRBJ1-6, with D unclear. Between the trimmed V and J ends, which lost 7 bases and 7 bases, there was a span of 14 bases. The CDR3 is made up of 14 amino acids. Germline V gene sequence: CDR1 SNHLY, CDR2 FYNNEI. This CDR3 is CASIYQPTNSPLHF. CDR3 in DNA: TGTGCCAGCATATATCAGCCGACAAATTCACCCCTCCACTTT.

The chain couples TRBV25-1 to TRBJ1-6; D is uncertain. In germline, CDR1 is MGHDK, CDR2 SYGVNS. V shed 7 bases and J shed 10 bases, with 20 bases lying between them. The CDR3 length is 15 residues. The CDR3 coding sequence is TGTGCCAGCAAAAAGGAGATCTGGATGATATCACCCCTCCACTTT. Translating it yields CASKKEIWMISPLHF.

The chain combines TRBV24-1 with TRBJ2-1; 10 bases fit TRBD1. Per the germline V gene, CDR1 is KGHDR and CDR2 is SFDVKD. With V trimmed by 2 bases and J by 7 bases, 4 bases remained unmatched. The CDR3 is made up of 15 amino acids. Here the CDR3 reads CATSDWGQGKNEQFF. The CDR3, as DNA: TGTGCCACCAGTGATTGGGGACAGGGGAAGAATGAGCAGTTCTTC.